The 10 T cell receptor beta chains reported below all come from one sample, sequenced in a study of T cell repertoires in cytomegalovirus infection (dated 2019 in TCRdb). The listed sequencing device is Illumina HiSeq 1500. Starting from the raw public reads, TCRdb applied fastp trimming at Q25, assembled clones with MiXCR and retained in-frame beta chains. Merged by CDR3 protein, the rows form single entries marked with the most common genes and DNA. A total of fewer than 250,000 distinct CDR3 sequences appear in this sample, approximately 22% of them only once. The biggest ten clones account for 15% to 20% of the sample. The sequenced material came from CD8+ T cells from PBMCs. The receptors were sampled from a human donor in good health (CMV status not recorded). Some clones in this sample may be carry-over from other donors' samples.

The genes are TRBV7-8 and TRBJ1-4; the D is unclear. The CDR3 consists of 12 residues. The V and J ends lost 5 bases and 6 bases respectively, with 7 bases between them. Per the germline V gene, CDR1 is SGHVS and CDR2 is FQNEAQ. Written as DNA, the CDR3 is TGTGCCAGCAGCGAGGGTTATGAAAAACTGTTTTTT. This sequence encodes CASSEGYEKLFF. The entire variable domain, with the rest obtained from reference TRBV7-8 and TRBJ1-4, is as follows: GAGVSQSPRYKVAKRGQDVALRCDPISGHVSLFWYQQALGQGPEFLTYFQNEAQLDKSGLPSDRFFAERPEGSVSTLKIQRTQQEDSAVYLCASSEGYEKLFFGSGTQLSVL.

The chain has TRBV28 and TRBJ1-2; TRBD1 matches at 7 bases. The CDR3 is 13 amino acids. V lost 1 base, J lost 7 bases, and 3 bases stayed unmatched. Germline V gives CDR1 MDHEN, CDR2 SYDVKM. Here the CDR3 reads CASSLSKGAGYTF. As DNA, the CDR3 is TGTGCCAGCAGTTTATCTAAGGGGGCTGGCTACACCTTC.

The sample holds many counts of this clonotype. The chain is built from TRBV7-2 and TRBJ2-5; perhaps TRBD1 as D (6 bases). The V end lost 2 bases, the J end lost 1 base, and 11 bases lay between the germline ends. CDR1 is SGHTA, CDR2 FQGNSA, per germline. The CDR3 runs to 15 residues. The CDR3 spells CASSLWGHSQETQYF. CDR3 DNA sequence: TGTGCCAGCAGCTTATGGGGACACTCCCAAGAGACCCAGTACTTC.

The chain employs TRBV19 and TRBJ2-1; 7 nucleotides match TRBD2. Germline values: CDR1 LNHDA, CDR2 SQIVND (reference sequence). V lost 6 bases and J lost 3; bases outside the gene matches: 14. The CDR3 is made up of 17 amino acids. The CDR3 DNA is TGTGCCAGTAGAATGATGGGAGACGGCGGGGGCTACAATGAGCAGTTCTTC. Translated, it gives CASRMMGDGGGYNEQFF.

At least ten counts were recorded for this clonotype. V and J are TRBV19 and TRBJ1-5; maybe TRBD1 (6 bases). The CDR3 covers 14 residues. CDR1 and CDR2 from the germline V gene are LNHDA and SQIVND (reference sequence). The V and J ends lost 5 bases and 2 bases respectively, with 10 bases between them. CDR3 protein: CASSAGTRNQPQHF. The CDR3 DNA sequence: TGTGCCAGTAGTGCCGGGACACGCAATCAGCCCCAGCATTTT.

Many counts were recorded for this clonotype. This chain uses TRBV7-8 with TRBJ2-3; 9 bases line up with TRBD2. After removal of 2 bases from V and 2 bases from J, the junction contained 2 bases not matched to a gene. The CDR3 is 15 residues long. Germline values: CDR1 SGHVS, CDR2 FQNEAQ. The CDR3 sequence is CASSLTSGYTDTQYF. The CDR3 region has the DNA TGTGCCAGCAGCTTAACTAGCGGGTACACAGATACGCAGTATTTT.

The chain combines TRBV7-9 with TRBJ2-7, with TRBD2 identical over 7 bases. Germline V gene data show CDR1 as SEHNR and CDR2 as FQNEAQ (reference sequence). The CDR3 totals 14 residues. Trimming cost V 0 bases and J 7 bases; bases outside gene matches: 6. The CDR3 DNA is TGTGCCAGCAGCTTAGCGCCGGGGGGATGGGAGCAGTACTTC. Protein: CASSLAPGGWEQYF.

This chain links TRBV20-1 with TRBJ1-2; D gene unclear. There are 13 residues in the CDR3. V was clipped by 0 bases and J by 11 bases, with 16 bases between them. Germline assignment: CDR1 DFQATT and CDR2 SNEGSKA (reference sequence). The CDR3, as DNA: TGCAGTGCTAGAGATTTGGTGGAAGCCCATTACACCTTC. Translation gives CSARDLVEAHYTF.

Comments on this clonotype: An end of the junction differs from the germline gene, which may be a read error. The rearrangement joins TRBV12-3 or TRBV12-4 to TRBJ1-5, with a tentative D call TRBD1 (5 bases). The CDR3 loop spans 14 amino acids. CDR3 DNA: TGTGCCAGCATCCGGGGGATAAGCAATAAGCCCCAGCATTTT. Protein sequence: CASIRGISNKPQHF.

This clonotype was seen many times. This chain links TRBV7-8 with TRBJ2-7; the match to TRBD1 covers 12 bases. CDR1 and CDR2 from the germline V gene are SGHVS and FQNEAQ. The CDR3 runs to 16 residues. Losses at the gene ends were 1 base for V and 6 bases for J; bases not matched to a gene: 7. CDR3 in DNA: TGTGCCAGCAGCTTAGATTCGGGACAGGGGGCGGGCGAGCAGTACTTC. Protein: CASSLDSGQGAGEQYF.